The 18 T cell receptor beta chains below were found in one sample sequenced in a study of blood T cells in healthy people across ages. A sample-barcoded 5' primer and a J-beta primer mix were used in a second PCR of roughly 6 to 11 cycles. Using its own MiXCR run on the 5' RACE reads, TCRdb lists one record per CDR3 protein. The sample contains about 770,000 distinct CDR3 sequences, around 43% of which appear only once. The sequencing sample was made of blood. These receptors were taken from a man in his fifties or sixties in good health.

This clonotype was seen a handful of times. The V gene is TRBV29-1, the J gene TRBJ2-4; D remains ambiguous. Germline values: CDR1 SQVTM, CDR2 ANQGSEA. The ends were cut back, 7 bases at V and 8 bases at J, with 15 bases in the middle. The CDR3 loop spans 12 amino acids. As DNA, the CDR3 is TGCAGCGCTCGGACGCCTGGGGACATTCAGTACTTC. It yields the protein CSARTPGDIQYF.

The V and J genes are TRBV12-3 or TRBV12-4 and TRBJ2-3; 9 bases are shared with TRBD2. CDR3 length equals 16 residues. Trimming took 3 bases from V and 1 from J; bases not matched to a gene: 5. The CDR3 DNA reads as TGTGCCAGCAGTTTTAGTAGCGGGGGAGGCACAGATACGCAGTATTTT. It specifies CASSFSSGGGTDTQYF.

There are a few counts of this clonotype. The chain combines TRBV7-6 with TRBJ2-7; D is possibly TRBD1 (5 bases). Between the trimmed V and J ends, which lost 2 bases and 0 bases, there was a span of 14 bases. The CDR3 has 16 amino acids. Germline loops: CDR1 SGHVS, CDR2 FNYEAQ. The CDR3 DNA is TGTGCCAGCAGCTTAAGGCCCCAGGGAACCTCCTACGAGCAGTACTTC. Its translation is CASSLRPQGTSYEQYF.

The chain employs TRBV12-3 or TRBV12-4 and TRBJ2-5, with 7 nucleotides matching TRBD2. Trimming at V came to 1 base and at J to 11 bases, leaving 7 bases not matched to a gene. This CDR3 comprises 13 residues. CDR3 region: CASSLGTSDEQYF. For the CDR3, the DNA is TGTGCCAGCAGTTTAGGCACTAGCGATGAGCAGTACTTC.

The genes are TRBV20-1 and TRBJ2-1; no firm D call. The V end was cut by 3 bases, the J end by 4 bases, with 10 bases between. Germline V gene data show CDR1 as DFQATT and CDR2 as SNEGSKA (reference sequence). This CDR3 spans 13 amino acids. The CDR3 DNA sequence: TGCAGTGCTAGTATACGGAGTTACAATGAGCAGTTCTTC. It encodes CSASIRSYNEQFF.

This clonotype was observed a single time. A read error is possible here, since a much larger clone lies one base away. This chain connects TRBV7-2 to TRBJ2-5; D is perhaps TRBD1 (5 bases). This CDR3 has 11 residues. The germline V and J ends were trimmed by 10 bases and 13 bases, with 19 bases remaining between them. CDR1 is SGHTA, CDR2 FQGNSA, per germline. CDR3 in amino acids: CANTLSAGLYF. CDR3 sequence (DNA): TGTGCCAACACCCTATCGGCAGGGCTGTACTTC. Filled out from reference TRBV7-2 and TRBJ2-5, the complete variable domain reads GAGVSQSPSNKVTEKGKDVELRCDPISGHTALYWYRQSLGQGLEFLIYFQGNSAPDKSGLPSDRFSAERTGGSVSTLTIQRTQQEDSAVYLCANTLSAGLYFGPGTRLLVL.

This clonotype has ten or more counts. Here the CDR3 reads CASRNAAGGGTDTQYF. Here the CDR3 DNA reads TGTGCCAGCAGAAACGCTGCAGGTGGCGGCACAGATACGCAGTATTTT. V is TRBV6-2 or TRBV6-3 and J is TRBJ2-3, with D unclear. V was pared by 6 bases and J by 1 base, with 17 bases between. Germline CDR1 reads MNHEY; CDR2 reads SVGEGT. The CDR3 spans 16 residues.

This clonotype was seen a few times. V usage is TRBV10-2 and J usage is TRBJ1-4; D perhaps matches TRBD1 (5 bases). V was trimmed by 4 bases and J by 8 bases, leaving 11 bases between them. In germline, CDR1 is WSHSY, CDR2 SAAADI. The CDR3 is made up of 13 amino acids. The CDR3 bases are TGCGCCAGCAGTGGGGGCAGGCAAGAAAAACTGTTTTTT. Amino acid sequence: CASSGGRQEKLFF.

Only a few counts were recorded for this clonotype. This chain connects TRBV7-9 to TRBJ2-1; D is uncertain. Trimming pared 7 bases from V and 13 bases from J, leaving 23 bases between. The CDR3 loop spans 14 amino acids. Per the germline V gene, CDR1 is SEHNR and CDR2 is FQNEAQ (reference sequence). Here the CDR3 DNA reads TGTGCCAGCACCAACCGGACGGCAGCCTATGTCCAGTTCTTC. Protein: CASTNRTAAYVQFF.

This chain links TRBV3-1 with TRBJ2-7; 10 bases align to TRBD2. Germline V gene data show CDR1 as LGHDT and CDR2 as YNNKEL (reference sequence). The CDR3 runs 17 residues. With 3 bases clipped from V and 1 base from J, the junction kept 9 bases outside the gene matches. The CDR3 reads CASSHRTSGVRSYEQYF. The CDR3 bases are TGTGCCAGCAGCCACCGGACTAGCGGTGTCCGGTCCTACGAGCAGTACTTC.

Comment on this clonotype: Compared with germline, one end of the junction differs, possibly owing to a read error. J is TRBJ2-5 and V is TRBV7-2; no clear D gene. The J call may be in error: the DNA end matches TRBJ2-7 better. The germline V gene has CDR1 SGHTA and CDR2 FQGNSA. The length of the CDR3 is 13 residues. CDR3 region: CARSLDTWGEQYF. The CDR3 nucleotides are TGTGCCCGCAGCTTAGATACCTGGGGCGAGCAGTACTTC.

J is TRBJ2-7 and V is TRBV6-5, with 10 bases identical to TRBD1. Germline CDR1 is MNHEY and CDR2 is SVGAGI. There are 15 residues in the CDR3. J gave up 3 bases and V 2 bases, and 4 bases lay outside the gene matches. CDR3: CASSYGGQGYYEQYF. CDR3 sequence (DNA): TGTGCCAGCAGTTACGGGGGACAGGGGTACTACGAGCAGTACTTC.

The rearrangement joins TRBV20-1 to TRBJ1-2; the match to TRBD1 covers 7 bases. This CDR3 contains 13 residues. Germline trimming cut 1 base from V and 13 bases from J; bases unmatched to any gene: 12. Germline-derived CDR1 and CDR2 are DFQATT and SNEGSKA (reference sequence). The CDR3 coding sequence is TGCAGTGCTAGAGGGGACAGAACCCTTCCTTCCACCTTC. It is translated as CSARGDRTLPSTF.

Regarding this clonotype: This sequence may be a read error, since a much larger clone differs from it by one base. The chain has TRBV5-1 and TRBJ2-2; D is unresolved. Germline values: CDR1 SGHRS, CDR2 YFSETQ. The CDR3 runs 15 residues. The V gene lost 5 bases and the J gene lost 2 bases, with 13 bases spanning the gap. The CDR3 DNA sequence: TGCGCCAGCAGTTTCGACTGGATTAACACCGGGGAGCTGTTTTTT. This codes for CASSFDWINTGELFF.

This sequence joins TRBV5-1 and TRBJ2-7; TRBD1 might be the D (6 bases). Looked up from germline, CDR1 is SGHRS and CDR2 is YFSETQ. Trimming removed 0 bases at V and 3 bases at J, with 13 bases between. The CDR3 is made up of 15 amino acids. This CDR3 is CASSLDRAFVYEQYF. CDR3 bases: TGCGCCAGCAGCTTGGACAGGGCGTTTGTCTACGAGCAGTACTTC.

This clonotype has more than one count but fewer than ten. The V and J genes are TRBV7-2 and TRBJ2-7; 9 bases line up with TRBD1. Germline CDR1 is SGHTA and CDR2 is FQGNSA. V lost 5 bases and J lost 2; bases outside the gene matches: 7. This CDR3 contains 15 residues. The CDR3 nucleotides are TGTGCCAGCAGCGAACAGGGGGCGCGTCCCTACGAGCAGTACTTC. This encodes CASSEQGARPYEQYF.

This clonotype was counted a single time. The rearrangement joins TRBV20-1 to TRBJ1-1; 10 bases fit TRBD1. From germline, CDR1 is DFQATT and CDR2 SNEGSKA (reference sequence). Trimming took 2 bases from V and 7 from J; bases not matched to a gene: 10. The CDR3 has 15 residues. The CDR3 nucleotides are TGCAGTGCTAGACAACCGGGACAGGGGTCTGTTGAAGCTTTCTTT. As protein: CSARQPGQGSVEAFF.

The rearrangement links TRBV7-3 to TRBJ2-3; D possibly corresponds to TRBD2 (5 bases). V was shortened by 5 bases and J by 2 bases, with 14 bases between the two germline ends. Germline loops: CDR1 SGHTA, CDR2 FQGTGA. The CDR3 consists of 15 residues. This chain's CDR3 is CASSGTTGITDTQYF. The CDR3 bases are TGTGCCAGCAGCGGAACGACGGGGATCACAGATACGCAGTATTTT.